The clone carrying this TCR beta chain turned up a few times. This record belongs to a study of sequential checkpoint blockade in melanoma. Background on the study: After both sequences, patients received maintenance nivolumab.

The CDR3 length is 14 residues. Germline V gives CDR1 MNHNY, CDR2 SVGAGI (reference sequence). V lost 2 bases and J 0 bases, leaving 5 bases between the germline ends. Profiling relied on immunoSEQ multiplex PCR, and the TCRdb table lists in-frame clones only, not all of them. The sample lists 17,000 or so clones; 70% were seen once. Specified treatment: randomized to nivolumab then ipilimumab (arm A) or the reverse (arm B). Patients had received no earlier DNA-damaging chemotherapy. PBMC sorting kept live CD3+CD8+ cells without CD19 or CD56. The sample in question was CD8+ T cells sorted from blood (inferred from file names), obtained from a patient given nivolumab and ipilimumab in sequence. The clonotype originates from a human donor with melanoma. The chain combines TRBV6-6 with TRBJ1-3; D unresolved. The CDR3 loop reads CASSYGSSGNTIYF. CDR3 coding DNA: TGTGCCAGCAGTTACGGGAGCTCTGGAAACACCATATATTTT.